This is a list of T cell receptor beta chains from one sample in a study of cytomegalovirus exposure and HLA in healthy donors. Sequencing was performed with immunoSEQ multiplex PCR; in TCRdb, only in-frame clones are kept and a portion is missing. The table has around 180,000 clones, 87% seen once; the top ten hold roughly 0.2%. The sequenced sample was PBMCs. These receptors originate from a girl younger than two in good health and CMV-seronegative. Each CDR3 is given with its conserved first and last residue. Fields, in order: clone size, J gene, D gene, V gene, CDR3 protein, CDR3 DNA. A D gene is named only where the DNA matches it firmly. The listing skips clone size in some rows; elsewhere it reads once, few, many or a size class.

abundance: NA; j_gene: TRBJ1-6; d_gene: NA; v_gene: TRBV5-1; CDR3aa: CASSLDRGAMGSPLHF; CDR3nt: TGCGCCAGCAGCTTGGACCGGGGGGCTATGGGTTCACCCCTCCACTTT
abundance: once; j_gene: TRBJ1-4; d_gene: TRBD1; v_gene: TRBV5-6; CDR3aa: CASSQGAQGGLLNEKLFF; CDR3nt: TGTGCCAGCAGCCAAGGGGCCCAAGGGGGCCTTCTTAATGAAAAACTGTTTTTT
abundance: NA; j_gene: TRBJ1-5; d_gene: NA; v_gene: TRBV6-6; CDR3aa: CASRGHGNQPQHF; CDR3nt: TGTGCCAGCAGGGGACACGGAAATCAGCCCCAGCATTTT
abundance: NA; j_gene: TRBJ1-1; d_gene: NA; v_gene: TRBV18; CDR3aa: CASSPQGMNTEAFF; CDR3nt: TGTGCCAGCTCACCACAGGGGATGAACACTGAAGCTTTCTTT
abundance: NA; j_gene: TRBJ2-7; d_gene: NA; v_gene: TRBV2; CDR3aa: CASSGREMSYEQYF; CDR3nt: TGTGCCAGCAGTGGACGGGAGATGTCCTACGAGCAGTACTTC
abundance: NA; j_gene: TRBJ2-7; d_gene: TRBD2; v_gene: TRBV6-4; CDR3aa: CASSALAGSYEQYF; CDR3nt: TGTGCCAGCAGTGCGCTAGCGGGTTCCTACGAGCAGTACTTC
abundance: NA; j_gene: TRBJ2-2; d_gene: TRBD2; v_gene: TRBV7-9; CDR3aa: CASSAGRGTTNTGELFF; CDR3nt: TGTGCCAGCAGCGCCGGGAGGGGGACAACCAACACCGGGGAGCTGTTTTTT
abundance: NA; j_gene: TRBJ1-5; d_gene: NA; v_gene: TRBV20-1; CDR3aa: CSADDGGPQHF; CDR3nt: TGCAGTGCTGACGACGGGGGGCCCCAGCATTTT
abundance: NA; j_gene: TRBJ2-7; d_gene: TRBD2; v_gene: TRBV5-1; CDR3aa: CASSLFGTSPYEQYF; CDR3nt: TGCGCCAGCAGCCTCTTTGGGACTAGCCCCTACGAGCAGTACTTC
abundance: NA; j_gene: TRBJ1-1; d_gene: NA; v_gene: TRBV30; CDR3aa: CAWSVGLGEGNTEAFF; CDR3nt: TGTGCCTGGAGTGTCGGCCTGGGGGAGGGGAACACTGAAGCTTTCTTT
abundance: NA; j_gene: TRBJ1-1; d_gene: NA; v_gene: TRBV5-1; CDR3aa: CASREGTLNEAFF; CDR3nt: TGCGCCAGCAGGGAGGGGACGCTAAATGAGGCTTTCTTT
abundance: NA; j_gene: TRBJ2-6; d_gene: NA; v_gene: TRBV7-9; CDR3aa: CASSPRQVSGANVLTF; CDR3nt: TGTGCCAGCAGCCCCCGACAGGTCTCTGGGGCCAACGTCCTGACTTTC
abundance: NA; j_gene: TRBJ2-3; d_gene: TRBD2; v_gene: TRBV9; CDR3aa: CASSTNRGSGRGGTDTQYF; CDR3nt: TGTGCCAGCAGCACAAACCGGGGTAGCGGGAGAGGTGGCACAGATACGCAGTATTTT
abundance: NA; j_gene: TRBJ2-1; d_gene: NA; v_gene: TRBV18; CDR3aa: CASSPPGGGTYNEQFF; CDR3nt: TGTGCCAGCTCACCACCGGGCGGGGGCACCTACAATGAGCAGTTCTTC
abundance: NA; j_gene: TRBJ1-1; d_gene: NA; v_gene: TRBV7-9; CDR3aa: CASSPAGWNTEAFF; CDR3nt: TGTGCCAGCAGCCCCGCAGGGTGGAACACTGAAGCTTTCTTT
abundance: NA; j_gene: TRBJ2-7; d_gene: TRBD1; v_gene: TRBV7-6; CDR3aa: CASSTDRGDEQYF; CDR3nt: TGTGCCAGCAGCACGGACAGGGGGGACGAGCAGTACTTC
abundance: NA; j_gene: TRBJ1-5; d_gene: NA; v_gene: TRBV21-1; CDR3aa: CASSKVGTYRGLNQPQHF; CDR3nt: TGTGCCAGCAGCAAAGTAGGGACGTACAGGGGGCTCAATCAGCCCCAGCATTTT
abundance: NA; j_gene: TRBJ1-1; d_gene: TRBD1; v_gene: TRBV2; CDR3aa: CASREQGARTEAFF; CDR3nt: TGTGCCAGCAGAGAACAGGGGGCGCGGACTGAAGCTTTCTTT
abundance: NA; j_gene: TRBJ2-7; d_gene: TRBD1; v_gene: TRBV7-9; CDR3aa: CASSLRTGGPGEQYF; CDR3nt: TGTGCCAGCAGCTTACGGACAGGGGGACCCGGGGAGCAGTACTTC
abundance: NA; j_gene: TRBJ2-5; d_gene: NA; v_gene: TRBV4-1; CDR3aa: CASSLRPPGGASETQYF; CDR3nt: TGCGCCAGCAGCCTACGCCCCCCAGGCGGGGCGTCAGAGACCCAGTACTTC
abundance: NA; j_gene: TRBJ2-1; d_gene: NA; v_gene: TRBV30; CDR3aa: CAWRGPGGHNEQFF; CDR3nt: TGTGCCTGGCGGGGCCCAGGGGGGCACAATGAGCAGTTCTTC
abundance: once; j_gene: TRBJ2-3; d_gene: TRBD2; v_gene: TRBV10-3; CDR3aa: CAIRLAGITDTQYF; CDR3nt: TGTGCCATCAGACTAGCGGGCATCACAGATACGCAGTATTTT
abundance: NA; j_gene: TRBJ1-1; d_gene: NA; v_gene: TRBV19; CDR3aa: CASKAGKGNTEAFF; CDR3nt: TGTGCCTCAAAAGCGGGGAAGGGAAACACTGAAGCTTTCTTT
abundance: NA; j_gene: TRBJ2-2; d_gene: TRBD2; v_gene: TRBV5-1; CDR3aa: CASSPGLAGGANTGELFF; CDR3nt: TGCGCCAGCAGCCCCGGACTAGCGGGAGGCGCGAACACCGGGGAGCTGTTTTTT
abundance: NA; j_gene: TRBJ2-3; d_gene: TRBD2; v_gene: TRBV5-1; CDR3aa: CASSIRDYNTDTQYF; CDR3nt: TGCGCCAGCAGCATACGGGACTACAACACAGATACGCAGTATTTT
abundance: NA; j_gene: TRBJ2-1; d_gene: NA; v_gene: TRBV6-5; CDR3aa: CASSYSPEIF; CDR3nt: TGTGCCAGCAGTTACTCCCCGGAGATCTTC
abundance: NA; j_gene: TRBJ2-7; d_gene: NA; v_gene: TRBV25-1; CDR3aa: CASSEWVGEDEQYF; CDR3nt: TGTGCCAGCAGTGAATGGGTAGGGGAGGACGAGCAGTACTTC
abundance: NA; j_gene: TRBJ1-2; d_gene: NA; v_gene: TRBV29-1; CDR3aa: CSGGELNNYGYTF; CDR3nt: TGCAGCGGGGGGGAGCTGAATAACTATGGCTACACCTTC
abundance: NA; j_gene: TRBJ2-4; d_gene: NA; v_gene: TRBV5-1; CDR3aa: CASSLARLTADIQYF; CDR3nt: TGCGCCAGCAGCTTGGCACGGCTTACGGCGGACATTCAGTACTTC
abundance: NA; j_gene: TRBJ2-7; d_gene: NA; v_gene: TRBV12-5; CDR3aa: CASGNGATSEQYF; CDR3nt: TGTGCTAGTGGTAATGGGGCTACGTCCGAGCAGTACTTC
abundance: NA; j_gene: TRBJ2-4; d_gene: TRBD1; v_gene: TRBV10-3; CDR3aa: CAISQGRTQGDIQYF; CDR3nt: TGTGCCATCAGTCAAGGACGTACCCAGGGGGACATTCAGTACTTC
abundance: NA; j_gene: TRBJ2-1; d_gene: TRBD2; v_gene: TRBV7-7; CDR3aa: CASSSREGRDEQFF; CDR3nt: TGTGCCAGCAGCTCGAGGGAGGGTAGGGATGAGCAGTTCTTC
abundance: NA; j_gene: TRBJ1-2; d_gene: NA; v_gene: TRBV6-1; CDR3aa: CASSEQGTTNYGYTF; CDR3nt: TGTGCCAGCAGTGAACAGGGGACCACTAACTATGGCTACACCTTC
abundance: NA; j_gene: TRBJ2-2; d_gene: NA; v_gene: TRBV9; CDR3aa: CASSVVPNTGELFF; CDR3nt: TGTGCCAGCAGCGTCGTCCCGAACACCGGGGAGCTGTTTTTT
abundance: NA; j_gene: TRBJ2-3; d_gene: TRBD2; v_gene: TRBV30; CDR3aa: CAWSVLGGGTDTQYF; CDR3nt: TGTGCCTGGAGTGTATTGGGCGGGGGGACAGATACGCAGTATTTT
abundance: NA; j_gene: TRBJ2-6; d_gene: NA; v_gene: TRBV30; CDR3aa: CACLEHNREIGANVLTF; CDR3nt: TGTGCCTGTCTAGAACATAACAGGGAGATAGGGGCCAACGTCCTGACTTTC
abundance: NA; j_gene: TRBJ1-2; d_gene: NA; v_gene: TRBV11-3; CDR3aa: CASSTPSGYGYTF; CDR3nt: TGTGCCAGCAGCACCCCCTCGGGCTATGGCTACACCTTC
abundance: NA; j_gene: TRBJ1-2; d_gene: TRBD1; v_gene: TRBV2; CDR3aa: CASIIRDSRYTF; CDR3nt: TGTGCCAGCATTATTCGGGACAGTCGTTACACCTTC
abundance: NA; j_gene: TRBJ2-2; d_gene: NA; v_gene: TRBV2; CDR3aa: CASLRRGYGRELFF; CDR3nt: TGTGCCAGCCTGCGCCGGGGATATGGCCGGGAGCTGTTTTTT
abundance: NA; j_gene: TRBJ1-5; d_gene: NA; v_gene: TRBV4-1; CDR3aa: CASSQTGSGGEPQHF; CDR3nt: TGCGCCAGCAGCCAAACGGGTTCGGGGGGCGAGCCCCAGCATTTT
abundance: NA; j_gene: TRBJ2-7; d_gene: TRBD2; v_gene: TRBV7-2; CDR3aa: CASSLNAGAKDEQYF; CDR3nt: TGTGCCAGCAGCTTAAACGCGGGAGCAAAGGACGAGCAGTACTTC
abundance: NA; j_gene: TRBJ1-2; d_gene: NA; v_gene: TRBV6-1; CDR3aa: CASTTENYGYTF; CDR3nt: TGTGCCAGCACGACGGAGAACTATGGCTACACCTTC
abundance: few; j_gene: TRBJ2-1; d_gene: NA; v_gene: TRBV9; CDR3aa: CASSVDPSDKGQFF; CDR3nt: TGTGCCAGCAGCGTAGACCCTAGCGATAAGGGGCAGTTCTTC
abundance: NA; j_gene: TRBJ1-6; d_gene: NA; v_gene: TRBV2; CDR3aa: CASSAKGILLTVDNSPLHF; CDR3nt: TGTGCCAGCAGTGCCAAGGGGATCCTTTTAACAGTCGATAATTCACCCCTCCACTTT
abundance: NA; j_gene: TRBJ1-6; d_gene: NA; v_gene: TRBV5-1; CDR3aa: CASSLAGSYNSPLHF; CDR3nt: TGCGCCAGCAGCTTGGCAGGGTCCTATAATTCACCCCTCCACTTT
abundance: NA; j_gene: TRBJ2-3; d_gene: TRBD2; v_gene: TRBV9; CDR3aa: CASSPSGGTDTQYF; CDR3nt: TGTGCCAGCAGCCCAAGCGGGGGGACAGATACGCAGTATTTT
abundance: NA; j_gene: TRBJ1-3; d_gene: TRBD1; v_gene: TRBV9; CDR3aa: CASSVAGGTGNTIYF; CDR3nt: TGTGCCAGCAGCGTAGCAGGGGGTACTGGAAACACCATATATTTT